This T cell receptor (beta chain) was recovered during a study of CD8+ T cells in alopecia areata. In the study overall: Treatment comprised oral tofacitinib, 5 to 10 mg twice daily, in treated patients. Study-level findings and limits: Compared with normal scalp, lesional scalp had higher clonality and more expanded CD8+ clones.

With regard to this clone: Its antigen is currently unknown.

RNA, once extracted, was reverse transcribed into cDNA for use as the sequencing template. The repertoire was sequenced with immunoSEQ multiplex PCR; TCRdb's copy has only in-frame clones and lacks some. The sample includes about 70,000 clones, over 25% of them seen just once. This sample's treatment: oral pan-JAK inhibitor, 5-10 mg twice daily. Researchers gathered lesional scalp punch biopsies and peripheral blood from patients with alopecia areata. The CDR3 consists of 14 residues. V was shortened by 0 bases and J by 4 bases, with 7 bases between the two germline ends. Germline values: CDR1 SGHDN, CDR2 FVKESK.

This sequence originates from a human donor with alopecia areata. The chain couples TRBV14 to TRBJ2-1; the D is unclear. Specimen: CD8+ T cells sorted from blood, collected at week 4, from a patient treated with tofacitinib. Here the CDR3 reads CASSQERIYNEQFF. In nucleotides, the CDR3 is TGTGCCAGCAGCCAAGAGAGAATTTACAATGAGCAGTTCTTC.